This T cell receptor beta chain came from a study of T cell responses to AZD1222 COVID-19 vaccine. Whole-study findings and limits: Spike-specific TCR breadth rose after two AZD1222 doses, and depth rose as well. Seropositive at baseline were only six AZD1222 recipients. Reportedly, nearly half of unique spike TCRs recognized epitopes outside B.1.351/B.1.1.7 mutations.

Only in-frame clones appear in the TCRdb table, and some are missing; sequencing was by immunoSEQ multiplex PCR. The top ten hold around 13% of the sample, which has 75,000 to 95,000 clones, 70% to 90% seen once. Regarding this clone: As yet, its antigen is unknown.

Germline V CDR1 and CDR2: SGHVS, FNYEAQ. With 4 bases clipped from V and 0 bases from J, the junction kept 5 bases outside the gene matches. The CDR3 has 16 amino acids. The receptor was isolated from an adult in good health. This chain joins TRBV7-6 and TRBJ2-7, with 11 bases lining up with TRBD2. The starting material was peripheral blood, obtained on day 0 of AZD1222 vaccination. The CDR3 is CASSWTSGLSSYEQYF. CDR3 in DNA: TGTGCCAGCAGCTGGACTAGCGGGCTTAGCTCCTACGAGCAGTACTTC.